The 7 T cell receptor beta chains below all came from one sample that was sequenced in a study of blood T cell repertoires in COVID-19. Some clones are missing from TCRdb's copy, which holds only in-frame ones; the method was immunoSEQ multiplex PCR. Here the sample spans about 150,000 clones, about 77% being singletons. Source material: peripheral blood. Receptors were obtained from a man aged 60-69 years with acute or convalescent COVID-19.

This clone was detected many times. The V call is TRBV6-2 or TRBV6-3, the J call TRBJ1-5; the D is unclear. Germline V gives CDR1 MNHEY, CDR2 SVGEGT. The CDR3 sequence is 16 residues long. V was trimmed by 5 bases and J by 3 bases, leaving 17 bases between them. In DNA, the CDR3 is TGTGCCAGCAGTGGGGAAGGGAGGTACTACAATCAGCCCCAGCATTTT. Its protein is CASSGEGRYYNQPQHF.

This chain links TRBV14 with TRBJ2-1; D unresolved. Trimming pared 5 bases from V and 7 bases from J, leaving 6 bases between. The CDR3 totals 11 residues. Per germline, CDR1 SGHDN and CDR2 FVKESK. The CDR3 region has the DNA TGTGCCAGCAGCTCGTATAATGAGCAGTTCTTC. This translates into CASSSYNEQFF.

The genes are TRBV18 and TRBJ1-4, with D uncertain. The V gene lost 6 bases and the J gene lost 3 bases, with 17 bases spanning the gap. Germline V gene sequence: CDR1 KGHSH, CDR2 LQKENI. CDR3 length: 16 residues. The CDR3 DNA is TGTGCCAGCTCGAGTTACAGAACGGGATCTAATGAAAAACTGTTTTTT. Translation gives CASSSYRTGSNEKLFF.

In DNA, the CDR3 is TGTGCCAGCTCCCCGGGAGGGATCGACGAGCAGTACTTC. It codes for CASSPGGIDEQYF. The chain joins TRBV30 to TRBJ2-7; TRBD2 aligns across 8 bases. The CDR3 covers 13 residues. The germline V gene encodes CDR1 GTSNPN and CDR2 SVGIG (reference sequence). The V and J ends lost 8 bases and 5 bases, in that order; junction bases with no gene match: 11.

The rearrangement uses TRBV19 and TRBJ1-1, with 8 positions matching TRBD1. The CDR3 covers 15 residues. Germline lookup yields CDR1 LNHDA and CDR2 SQIVND (reference sequence). Trimming at V came to 5 bases and at J to 5 bases, leaving 10 bases not matched to a gene. CDR3 residues: CASSGQQGGGTEAFF. CDR3 nucleotide sequence: TGTGCCAGTAGTGGACAACAGGGGGGAGGGACTGAAGCTTTCTTT.

V and J are TRBV3-1 (or the pseudogene TRBV3-2) and TRBJ1-1; D is perhaps TRBD1 (6 bases). The germline CDR1 and CDR2 sequences are LGHDT and YNNKEL (reference sequence). CDR3 length equals 13 residues. Trimming took off 2 bases at V and 3 bases at J, with 7 bases between the two ends. The CDR3 DNA reads TGTGCCAGCAGCCAACAGGGGTACACTGAAGCTTTCTTT. This codes for CASSQQGYTEAFF.

The chain joins TRBV18 to TRBJ2-2; 9 bases map to TRBD1. The V gene's germline CDR1 is KGHSH and CDR2 LQKENI. Losses at the gene ends were 5 bases for V and 1 base for J; bases not matched to a gene: 5. The CDR3 spans 16 residues. The CDR3 DNA follows: TGTGCCAGCTCAGACGCGGGACAGGGGAACACCGGGGAGCTGTTTTTT. Its translation: CASSDAGQGNTGELFF.